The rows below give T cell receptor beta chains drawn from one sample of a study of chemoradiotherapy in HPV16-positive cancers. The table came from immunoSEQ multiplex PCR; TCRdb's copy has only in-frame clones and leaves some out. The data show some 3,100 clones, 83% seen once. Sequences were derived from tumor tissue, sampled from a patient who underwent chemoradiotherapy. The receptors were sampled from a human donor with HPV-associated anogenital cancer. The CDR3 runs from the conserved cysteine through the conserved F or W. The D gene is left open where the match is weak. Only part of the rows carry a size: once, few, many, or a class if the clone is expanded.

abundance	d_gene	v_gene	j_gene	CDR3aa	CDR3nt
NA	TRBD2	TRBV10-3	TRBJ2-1	CAISESLLPGGTEQFF	TGTGCCATCAGTGAGTCACTCCTCCCGGGGGGAACTGAGCAGTTCTTC
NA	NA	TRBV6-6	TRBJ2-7	CASRSQGSPFYEQYF	TGTGCCAGCAGAAGCCAGGGGTCCCCCTTCTACGAGCAGTACTTC
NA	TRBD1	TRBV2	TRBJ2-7	CASSLDRAYEQYF	TGTGCCAGCAGTCTGGACAGGGCCTACGAGCAGTACTTC
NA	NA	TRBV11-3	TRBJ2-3	CASSLRSGRSDTQYF	TGTGCCAGCAGCTTACGATCGGGGAGATCAGATACGCAGTATTTT
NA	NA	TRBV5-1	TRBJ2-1	CASSSSPGNEQFF	TGCGCCAGCAGCTCCTCCCCAGGGAATGAGCAGTTCTTC
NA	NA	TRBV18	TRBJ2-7	CASSPLQTSYEQYF	TGTGCCAGCTCACCGTTACAAACCTCCTACGAGCAGTACTTC
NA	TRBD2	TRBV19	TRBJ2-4	CASSPRLADLSSKNIQYF	TGTGCCAGTAGCCCTCGACTAGCGGACCTTAGTTCCAAAAACATTCAGTACTTC
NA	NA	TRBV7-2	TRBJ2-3	CASSLSRAPDTQYF	TGTGCCAGCAGCTTATCTAGGGCCCCAGATACGCAGTATTTT
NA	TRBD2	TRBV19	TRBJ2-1	CASSIVRASGRSNEQFF	TGTGCCAGTAGTATAGTTCGGGCTAGCGGGAGATCTAATGAGCAGTTCTTC
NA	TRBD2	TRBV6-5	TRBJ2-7	CASSYAASGSYEQYF	TGTGCCAGCAGTTACGCAGCTAGCGGGAGCTACGAGCAGTACTTC
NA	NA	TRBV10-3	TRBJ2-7	CAISDGGGNYEQYF	TGTGCCATCAGTGATGGGGGAGGAAACTACGAGCAGTACTTC
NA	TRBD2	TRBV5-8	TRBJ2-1	CASSSLLTSGSYNEQFF	TGTGCCAGCAGCTCCCTATTGACTAGCGGCTCCTACAATGAGCAGTTCTTC
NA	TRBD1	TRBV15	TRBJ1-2	CATSHRGTARGYTF	TGTGCCACCAGCCACAGGGGGACTGCGCGGGGCTACACCTTC
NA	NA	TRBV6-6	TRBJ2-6	CASSGTDSGANVLTF	TGTGCCAGCAGTGGGACGGACTCTGGGGCCAACGTCCTGACTTTC
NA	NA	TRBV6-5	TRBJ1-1	CASSYTGNTEAFF	TGTGCCAGCAGTTACACAGGGAACACTGAAGCTTTCTTT
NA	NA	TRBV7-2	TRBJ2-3	CATQLSAQSTDTQYF	TGTGCCACCCAGCTTAGTGCCCAGTCCACAGATACGCAGTATTTT
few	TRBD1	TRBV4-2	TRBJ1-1	CASSQGTGSNTEAFF	TGTGCCAGCAGCCAAGGGACAGGCTCGAACACTGAAGCTTTCTTT
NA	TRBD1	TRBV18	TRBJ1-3	CASSPTSVQGASAGNTIYF	TGTGCCAGCTCACCAACCTCAGTACAGGGGGCATCGGCGGGAAACACCATATATTTT
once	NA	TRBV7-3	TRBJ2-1	CASSSGGAQFF	TGTGCCAGCAGCTCAGGGGGGGCCCAGTTCTTC
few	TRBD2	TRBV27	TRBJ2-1	CASSLLGSGRDNEQFF	TGTGCCAGCAGTTTATTGGGTAGCGGGAGGGACAATGAGCAGTTCTTC
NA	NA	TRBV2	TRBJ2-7	CASSESGYEQYF	TGTGCCAGCAGTGAATCGGGGTACGAGCAGTACTTC
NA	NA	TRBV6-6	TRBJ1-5	CASSAEAQSPQHF	TGTGCCAGCAGCGCCGAAGCCCAATCGCCCCAGCATTTT
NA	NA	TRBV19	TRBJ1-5	CASSIGKRGQQPQHF	TGTGCCAGTAGTATTGGTAAGAGGGGTCAACAGCCCCAGCATTTT
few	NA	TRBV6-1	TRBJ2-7	CASSEGGASSYEQYF	TGTGCCAGCAGTGAAGGGGGGGCATCCTCCTACGAGCAGTACTTC
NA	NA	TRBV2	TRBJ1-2	CASRTTGLGGYTF	TGTGCCAGCAGGACCACAGGGTTGGGCGGCTACACCTTC
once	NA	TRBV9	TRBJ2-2	CASRFGQNTGELFF	TGTGCCAGCAGATTCGGGCAAAACACCGGGGAGCTGTTTTTT
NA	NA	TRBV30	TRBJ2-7	CAWSVAYEQYF	TGTGCCTGGAGTGTTGCCTACGAGCAGTACTTC
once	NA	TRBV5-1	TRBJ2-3	CASSFNSNGQWYF	TGCGCCAGCAGCTTTAATTCGAACGGTCAGTGGTATTTT
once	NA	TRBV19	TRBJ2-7	CASSLKTDSSYEQYF	TGTGCCAGTAGTCTTAAGACAGATTCCTCCTACGAGCAGTACTTC
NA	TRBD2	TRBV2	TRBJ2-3	CASSKRGLAGVGTSTDTQYF	TGTGCCAGCAGTAAAAGGGGACTAGCGGGAGTTGGTACTAGCACAGATACGCAGTATTTT
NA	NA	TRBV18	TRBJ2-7	CASSPLAYEQYF	TGTGCCAGCTCACCGTTGGCTTACGAGCAGTACTTC
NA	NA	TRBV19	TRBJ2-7	CASSPWAKPYEQYF	TGTGCCAGTAGTCCCTGGGCCAAGCCCTACGAGCAGTACTTC
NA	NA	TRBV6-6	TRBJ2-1	CASSLESRQFF	TGTGCCAGCAGTTTAGAAAGCAGGCAGTTCTTC
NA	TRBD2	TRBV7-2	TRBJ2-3	CASSLTSGGSPSTDTQYF	TGTGCCAGCAGCCTAACTAGCGGGGGTTCCCCTAGCACAGATACGCAGTATTTT
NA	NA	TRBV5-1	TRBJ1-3	CASSPNSGTGNTIYF	TGCGCCAGCAGCCCGAATTCAGGGACGGGAAACACCATATATTTT
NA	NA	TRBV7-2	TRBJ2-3	CASSLTDTQYF	TGTGCCAGCAGCTTAACAGATACGCAGTATTTT
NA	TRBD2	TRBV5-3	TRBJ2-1	CARSLGLAGGHNEQFF	TGTGCCAGAAGCTTGGGACTAGCGGGGGGGCACAATGAGCAGTTCTTC
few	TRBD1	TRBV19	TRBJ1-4	CASKETGATNEKLFF	TGTGCCAGTAAGGAAACAGGGGCAACTAATGAAAAACTGTTTTTT
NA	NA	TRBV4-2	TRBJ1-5	CASSQDLGPGRANQPQHF	TGTGCCAGCAGCCAAGATTTAGGGCCAGGGAGGGCCAATCAGCCCCAGCATTTT
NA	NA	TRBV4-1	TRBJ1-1	CASSQGSWSAEAFF	TGCGCCAGCAGCCAAGGGTCGTGGAGCGCTGAAGCTTTCTTT
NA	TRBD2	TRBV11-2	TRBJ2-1	CASSLWLAGGYNEQFF	TGTGCCAGCAGCTTATGGCTAGCGGGAGGCTACAATGAGCAGTTCTTC
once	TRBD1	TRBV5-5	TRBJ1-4	CASSLDRGRFEKLFF	TGTGCCAGCAGCTTGGACAGGGGGCGGTTTGAAAAACTGTTTTTT
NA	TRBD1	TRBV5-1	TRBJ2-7	CASSLAGTGPYEQYF	TGCGCCAGCAGCTTGGCCGGGACAGGGCCCTACGAGCAGTACTTC
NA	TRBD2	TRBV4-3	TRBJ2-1	CASSRASGDYNEQFF	TGCGCCAGCAGCCGGGCTAGCGGGGACTACAATGAGCAGTTCTTC
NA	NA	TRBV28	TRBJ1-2	CASSLTARGYGYTF	TGTGCCAGCAGTTTGACAGCTCGGGGCTATGGCTACACCTTC
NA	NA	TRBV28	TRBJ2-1	CASRRRRRPYNEQFF	TGTGCCAGCAGACGCCGGCGGAGGCCCTACAATGAGCAGTTCTTC
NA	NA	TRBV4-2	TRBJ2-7	CASNRAGTDYEQYF	TGTGCCAGCAACAGGGCGGGGACCGACTACGAGCAGTACTTC
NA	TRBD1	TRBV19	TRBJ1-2	CASRDPRGTNYGYTF	TGTGCCAGTAGAGACCCCAGGGGGACTAACTATGGCTACACCTTC
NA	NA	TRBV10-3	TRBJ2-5	CAIRTNQETQYF	TGTGCCATCAGGACAAACCAAGAGACCCAGTACTTC
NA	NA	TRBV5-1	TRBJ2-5	CASSPQGRGTQYF	TGCGCCAGCAGCCCACAGGGCCGGGGGACCCAGTACTTC
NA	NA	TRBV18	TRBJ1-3	CASSPPGRNSGNTIYF	TGTGCCAGCTCACCACCGGGCAGGAACTCTGGAAACACCATATATTTT
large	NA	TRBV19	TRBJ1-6	CASSIDRNSPLHF	TGTGCCAGTAGTATTGACAGGAATTCACCCCTCCACTTT
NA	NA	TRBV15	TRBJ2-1	CATSRQGSGEQFF	TGTGCCACCAGCAGACAGGGATCGGGTGAGCAGTTCTTC
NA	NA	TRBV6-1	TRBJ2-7	CASSDRGPYEQYF	TGTGCCAGCAGTGACAGGGGACCCTACGAGCAGTACTTC
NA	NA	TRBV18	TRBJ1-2	CASSDMGGSGYTF	TGTGCCAGCTCCGATATGGGGGGAAGTGGCTACACCTTC